This entry features one T cell receptor beta chain sequence. Its target is not known. A single record per CDR3 protein comes from TCRdb applying MiXCR to the RT-PCR reads. The top ten hold nearly 7.5% of the sample, which has about 11,000 distinct CDR3 sequences, over 75% seen once. The ends were cut back, 5 bases at V and 4 bases at J, with 15 bases in the middle. This CDR3 contains 14 residues. Looked up from germline, CDR1 is SGHVS and CDR2 is FQNEAQ. These data originate in a study of yellow fever vaccine responses in identical twins. Regarding the study as a whole: Twins reportedly appeared to share part of their vaccine T cell response while keeping part individual.

This specimen consisted of T cells from blood (PBMCs), unsorted or a sorted subset (not recorded which), obtained before or after yellow fever vaccination (not recorded which). V and J are TRBV7-8 and TRBJ2-7; TRBD1 or TRBD2 may be the D gene (5 bases each). This clonotype was obtained from a woman between 18 and 29 years old who received the yellow fever vaccine. For the CDR3, the DNA is TGTGCCAGCAGCGAGTTTTGGGGGTATTACGAGCAGTACTTC. Its protein product is CASSEFWGYYEQYF.